This T cell receptor (beta chain) is from a study of somatic mutations in cytotoxic T cells in rheumatoid arthritis. General study points: Age was associated with higher CD8+ clonality in rheumatoid arthritis patients, not in healthy controls. CD8+ T-cell clonality showed no significant difference between rheumatoid arthritis patients and age-matched healthy controls.

On this clone: Its specificity is not known.

Flow cytometry was used to check the purity of CD4+ and CD8+ cells, which had been isolated by positive magnetic bead selection. CDR3 length: 15 residues. Germline V gene sequence: CDR1 SGDLS, CDR2 YYNGEE. V was clipped by 4 bases and J by 1 base, with 12 bases between them. Sequencing was performed with immunoSEQ multiplex PCR; in TCRdb, only in-frame clones are kept and a portion is missing. This sample has 15,000 to 20,000 clones, with about 83% found just once. The sequencing input was CD8+ T cells sorted from blood. This chain links TRBV9 with TRBJ2-1; either TRBD1 or TRBD2 may supply D (5 bases each). The clonotype comes from a young man with rheumatoid arthritis. The CDR3 region is CASSQTGASYNEQFF. The CDR3 DNA sequence: TGTGCCAGCAGCCAGACCGGGGCTTCCTACAATGAGCAGTTCTTC.